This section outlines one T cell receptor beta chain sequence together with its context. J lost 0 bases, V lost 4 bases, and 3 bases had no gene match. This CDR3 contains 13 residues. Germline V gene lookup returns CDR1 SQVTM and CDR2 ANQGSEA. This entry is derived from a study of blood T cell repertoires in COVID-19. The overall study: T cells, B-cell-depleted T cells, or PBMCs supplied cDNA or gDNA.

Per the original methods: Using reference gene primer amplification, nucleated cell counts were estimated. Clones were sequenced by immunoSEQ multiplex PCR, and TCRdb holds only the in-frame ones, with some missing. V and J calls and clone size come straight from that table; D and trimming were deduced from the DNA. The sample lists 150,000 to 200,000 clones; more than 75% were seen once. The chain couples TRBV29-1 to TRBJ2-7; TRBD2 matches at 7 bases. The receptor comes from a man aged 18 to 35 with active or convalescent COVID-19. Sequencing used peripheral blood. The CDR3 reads CSVVTSVSYEQYF. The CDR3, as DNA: TGCAGCGTTGTTACTAGCGTCTCCTACGAGCAGTACTTC.